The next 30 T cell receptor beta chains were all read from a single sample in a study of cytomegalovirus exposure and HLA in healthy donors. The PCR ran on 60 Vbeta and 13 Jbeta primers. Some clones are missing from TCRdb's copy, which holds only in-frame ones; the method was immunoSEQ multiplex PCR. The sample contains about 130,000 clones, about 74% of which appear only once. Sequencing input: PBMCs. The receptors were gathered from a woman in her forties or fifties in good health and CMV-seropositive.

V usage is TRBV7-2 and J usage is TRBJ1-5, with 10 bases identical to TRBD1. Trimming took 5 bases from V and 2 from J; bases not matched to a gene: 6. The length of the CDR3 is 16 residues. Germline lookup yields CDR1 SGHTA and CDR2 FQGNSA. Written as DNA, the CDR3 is TGTGCCAGCAGCCTAGGGACAGGGGCGGGCAATCAGCCCCAGCATTTT. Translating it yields CASSLGTGAGNQPQHF.

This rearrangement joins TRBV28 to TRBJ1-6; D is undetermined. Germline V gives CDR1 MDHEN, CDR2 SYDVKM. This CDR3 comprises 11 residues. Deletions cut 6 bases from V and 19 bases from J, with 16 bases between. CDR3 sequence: CASSSDTAPHF. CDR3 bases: TGTGCCAGCAGCTCCGACACCGCCCCGCACTTT. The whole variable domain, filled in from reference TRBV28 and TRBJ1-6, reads DVKVTQSSRYLVKRTGEKVFLECVQDMDHENMFWYRQDPGLGLRLIYFSYDVKMKEKGDIPEGYSVSREKKERFSLILESASTNQTSMYLCASSSDTAPHFGNGTRLTVT.

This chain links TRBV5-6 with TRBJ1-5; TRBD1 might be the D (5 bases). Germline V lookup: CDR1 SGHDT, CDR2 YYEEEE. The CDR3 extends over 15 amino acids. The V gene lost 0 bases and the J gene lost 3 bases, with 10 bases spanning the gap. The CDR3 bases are TGTGCCAGCAGCTTGGCTGCAGGGCACAATCAGCCCCAGCATTTT. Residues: CASSLAAGHNQPQHF.

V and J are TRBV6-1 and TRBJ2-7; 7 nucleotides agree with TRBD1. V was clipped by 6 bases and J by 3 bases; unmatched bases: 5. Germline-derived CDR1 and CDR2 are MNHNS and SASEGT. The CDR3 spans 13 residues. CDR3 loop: CASRQDRNYEQYF. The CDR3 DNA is TGTGCCAGCAGACAGGACAGGAACTACGAGCAGTACTTC.

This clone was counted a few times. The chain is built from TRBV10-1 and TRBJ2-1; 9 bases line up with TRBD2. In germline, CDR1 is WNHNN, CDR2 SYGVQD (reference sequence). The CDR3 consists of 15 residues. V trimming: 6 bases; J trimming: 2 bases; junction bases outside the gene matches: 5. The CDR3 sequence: CASRSSGGPYNEQFF. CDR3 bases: TGCGCCAGCAGAAGTAGCGGGGGACCCTACAATGAGCAGTTCTTC.

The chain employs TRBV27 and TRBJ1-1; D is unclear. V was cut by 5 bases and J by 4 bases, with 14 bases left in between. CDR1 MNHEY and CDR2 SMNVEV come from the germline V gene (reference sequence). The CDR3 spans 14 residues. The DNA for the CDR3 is TGTGCCAGCAGTACTGTGAGGGCGCCCACTGAAGCTTTCTTT. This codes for CASSTVRAPTEAFF.

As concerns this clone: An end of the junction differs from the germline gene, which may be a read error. The CDR3 bases are TGTGCTAGTGGGTTGGGACAGCAAGAGACCCAGTACTTC. This gives the protein CASGLGQQETQYF. The chain recombines TRBV12-5 with TRBJ2-5; 7 bases align to TRBD1. Germline CDR1 is LGHNT and CDR2 is FRNRAP. This CDR3 spans 13 amino acids.

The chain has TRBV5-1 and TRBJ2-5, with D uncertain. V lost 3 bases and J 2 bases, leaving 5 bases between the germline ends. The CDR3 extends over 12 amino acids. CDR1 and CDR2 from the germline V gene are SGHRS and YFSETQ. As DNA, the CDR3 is TGCGCCAGCAGCTACTCGCAAGAGACCCAGTACTTC. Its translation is CASSYSQETQYF.

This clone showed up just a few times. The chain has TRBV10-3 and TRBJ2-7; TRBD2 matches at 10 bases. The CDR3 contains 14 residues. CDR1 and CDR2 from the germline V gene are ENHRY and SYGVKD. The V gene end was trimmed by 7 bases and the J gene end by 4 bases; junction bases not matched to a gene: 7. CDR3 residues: CAITAGTSEYEQYF. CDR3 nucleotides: TGTGCCATCACCGCCGGGACTAGCGAGTACGAGCAGTACTTC.

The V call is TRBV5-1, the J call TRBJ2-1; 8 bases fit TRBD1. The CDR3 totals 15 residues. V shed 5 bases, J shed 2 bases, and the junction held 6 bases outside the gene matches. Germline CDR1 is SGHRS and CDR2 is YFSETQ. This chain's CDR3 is CASRLQGATYNEQFF. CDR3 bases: TGCGCCAGCAGATTGCAGGGGGCAACCTACAATGAGCAGTTCTTC. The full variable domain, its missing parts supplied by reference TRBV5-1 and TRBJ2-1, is KAGVTQTPRYLIKTRGQQVTLSCSPISGHRSVSWYQQTPGQGLQFLFEYFSETQRNKGNFPGRFSGRQFSNSRSEMNVSTLELGDSALYLCASRLQGATYNEQFFGPGTRLTVL.

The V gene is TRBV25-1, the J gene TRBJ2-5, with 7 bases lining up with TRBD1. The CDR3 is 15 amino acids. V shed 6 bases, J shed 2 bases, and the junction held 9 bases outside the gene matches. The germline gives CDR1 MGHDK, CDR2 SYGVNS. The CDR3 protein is CASRDRQGPQETQYF. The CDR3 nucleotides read TGTGCCAGCAGGGACCGACAGGGACCTCAAGAGACCCAGTACTTC.

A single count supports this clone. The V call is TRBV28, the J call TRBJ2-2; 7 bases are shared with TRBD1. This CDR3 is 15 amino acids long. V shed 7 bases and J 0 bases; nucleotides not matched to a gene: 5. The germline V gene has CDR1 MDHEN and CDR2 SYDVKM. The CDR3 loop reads CASTRGQTNTGELFF. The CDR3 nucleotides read TGTGCCAGCACCAGGGGACAGACGAACACCGGGGAGCTGTTTTTT.

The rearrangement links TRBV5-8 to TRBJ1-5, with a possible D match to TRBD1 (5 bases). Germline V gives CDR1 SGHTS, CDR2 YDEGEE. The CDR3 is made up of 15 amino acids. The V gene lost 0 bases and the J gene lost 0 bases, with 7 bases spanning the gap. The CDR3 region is CASSLGQNSNQPQHF. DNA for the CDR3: TGTGCCAGCAGCTTGGGACAGAATAGCAATCAGCCCCAGCATTTT.

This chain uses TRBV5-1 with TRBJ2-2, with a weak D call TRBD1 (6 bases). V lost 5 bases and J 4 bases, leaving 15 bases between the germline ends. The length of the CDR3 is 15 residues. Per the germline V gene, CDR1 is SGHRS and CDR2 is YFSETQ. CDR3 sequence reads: CASRWDTRSTGELFF. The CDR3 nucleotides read TGCGCCAGCAGGTGGGACACCCGGTCCACCGGGGAGCTGTTTTTT.

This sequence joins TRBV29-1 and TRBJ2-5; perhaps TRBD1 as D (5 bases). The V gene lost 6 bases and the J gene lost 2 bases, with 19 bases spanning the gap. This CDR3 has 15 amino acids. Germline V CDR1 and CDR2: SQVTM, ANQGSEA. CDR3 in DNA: TGCAGCGTGGACATGAGTGAAGGACCTCAAGAGACCCAGTACTTC. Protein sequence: CSVDMSEGPQETQYF. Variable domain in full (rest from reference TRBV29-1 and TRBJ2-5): SAVISQKPSRDICQRGTSLTIQCQVDSQVTMMFWYRQQPGQSLTLIATANQGSEATYESGFVIDKFPISRPNLTFSTLTVSNMSPEDSSIYLCSVDMSEGPQETQYFGPGTRLLVL.

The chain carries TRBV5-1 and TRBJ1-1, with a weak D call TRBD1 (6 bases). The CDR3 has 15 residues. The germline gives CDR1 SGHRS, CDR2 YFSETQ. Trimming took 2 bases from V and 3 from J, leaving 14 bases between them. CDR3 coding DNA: TGCGCCAGCAGCTTCGGGACCTACAGGGACACTGAAGCTTTCTTT. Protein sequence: CASSFGTYRDTEAFF.

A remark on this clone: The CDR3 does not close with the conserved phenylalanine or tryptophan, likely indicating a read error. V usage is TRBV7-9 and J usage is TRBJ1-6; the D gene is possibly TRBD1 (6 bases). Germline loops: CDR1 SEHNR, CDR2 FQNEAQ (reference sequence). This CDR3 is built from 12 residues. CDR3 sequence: CSSSSSGAPLHL. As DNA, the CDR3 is TGTTCCAGCAGCTCGTCAGGGGCACCCCTCCACCTT.

The CDR3: CASSIAARGPRNEQFF. The DNA for the CDR3 is TGTGCCAGTAGTATTGCAGCGAGGGGGCCTAGAAATGAGCAGTTCTTC. The J gene is TRBJ2-1, the V gene TRBV19; TRBD1 matches 7 bases. This CDR3 spans 16 amino acids. The junction had 12 bases not matched to a gene; V was cut back by 3 bases and J by 7 bases. The germline V gene encodes CDR1 LNHDA and CDR2 SQIVND (reference sequence).

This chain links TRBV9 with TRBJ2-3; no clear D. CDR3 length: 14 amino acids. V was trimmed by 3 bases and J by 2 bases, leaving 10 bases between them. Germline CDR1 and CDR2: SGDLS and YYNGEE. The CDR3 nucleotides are TGTGCCAGCAGCGACACTAAAAACACAGATACGCAGTATTTT. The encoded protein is CASSDTKNTDTQYF. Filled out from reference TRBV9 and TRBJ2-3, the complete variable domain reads DSGVTQTPKHLITATGQRVTLRCSPRSGDLSVYWYQQSLDQGLQFLIQYYNGEERAKGNILERFSAQQFPDLHSELNLSSLELGDSALYFCASSDTKNTDTQYFGPGTRLTVL.

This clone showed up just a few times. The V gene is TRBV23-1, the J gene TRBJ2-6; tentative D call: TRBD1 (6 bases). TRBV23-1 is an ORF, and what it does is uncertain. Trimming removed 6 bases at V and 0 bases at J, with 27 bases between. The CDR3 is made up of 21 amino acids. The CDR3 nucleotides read TGCGCCAGCAGCCAAGATTTCGGCCAGGACAGCCTTTTCTCTGGGGCCAACGTCCTGACTTTC. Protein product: CASSQDFGQDSLFSGANVLTF.

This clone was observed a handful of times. CDR3: CASSADVQGNEQYF. As DNA, the CDR3 is TGTGCCAGCAGCGCAGACGTGCAGGGGAACGAGCAGTACTTC. The J gene is TRBJ2-7, the V gene TRBV9; possibly TRBD1 for D (6 bases). The germline CDR1 and CDR2 sequences are SGDLS and YYNGEE. The V gene lost 3 bases and the J gene lost 5 bases, with 15 bases spanning the gap. The CDR3 length is 14 residues.

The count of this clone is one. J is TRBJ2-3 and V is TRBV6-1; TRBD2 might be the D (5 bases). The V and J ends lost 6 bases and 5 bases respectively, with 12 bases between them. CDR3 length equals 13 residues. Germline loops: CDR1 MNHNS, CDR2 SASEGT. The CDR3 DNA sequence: TGTGCCAGCAGGAAGCGGAACGTAGATACGCAGTATTTT. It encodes CASRKRNVDTQYF.

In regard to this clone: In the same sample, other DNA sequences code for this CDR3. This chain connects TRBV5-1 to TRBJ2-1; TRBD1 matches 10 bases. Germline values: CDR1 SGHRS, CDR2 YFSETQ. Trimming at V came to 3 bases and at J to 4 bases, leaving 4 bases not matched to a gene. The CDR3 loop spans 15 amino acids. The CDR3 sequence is CASSSGQGVYNEQFF. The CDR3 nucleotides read TGCGCCAGCAGCTCTGGACAGGGGGTTTACAATGAGCAGTTCTTC.

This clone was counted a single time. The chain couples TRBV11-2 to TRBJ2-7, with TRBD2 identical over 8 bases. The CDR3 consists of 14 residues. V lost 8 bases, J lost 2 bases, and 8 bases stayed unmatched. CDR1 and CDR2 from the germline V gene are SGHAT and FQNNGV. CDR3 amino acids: CASQRGGGAYEQYF. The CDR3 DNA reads TGTGCCAGCCAACGGGGGGGAGGGGCCTACGAGCAGTACTTC.

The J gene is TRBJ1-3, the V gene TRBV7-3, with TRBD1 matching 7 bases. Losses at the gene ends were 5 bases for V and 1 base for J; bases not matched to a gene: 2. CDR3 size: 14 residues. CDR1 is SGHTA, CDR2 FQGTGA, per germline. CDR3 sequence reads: CASSPGGSGNTIYF. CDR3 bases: TGTGCCAGCAGCCCAGGGGGTTCTGGAAACACCATATATTTT.

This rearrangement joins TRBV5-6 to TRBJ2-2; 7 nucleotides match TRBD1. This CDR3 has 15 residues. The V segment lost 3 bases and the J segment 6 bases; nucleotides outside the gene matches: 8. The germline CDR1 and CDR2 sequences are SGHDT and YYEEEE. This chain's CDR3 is CASSWGPTGSGELFF. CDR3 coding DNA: TGTGCCAGCAGCTGGGGTCCGACAGGGTCCGGGGAGCTGTTTTTT.

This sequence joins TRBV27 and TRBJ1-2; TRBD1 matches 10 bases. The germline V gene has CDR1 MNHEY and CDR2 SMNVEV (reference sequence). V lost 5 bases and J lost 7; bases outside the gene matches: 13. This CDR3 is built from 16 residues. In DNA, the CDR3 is TGTGCCAGCAGTCCAATAGACAGGGGGCGGGGATTTGGCTACACCTTC. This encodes CASSPIDRGRGFGYTF.

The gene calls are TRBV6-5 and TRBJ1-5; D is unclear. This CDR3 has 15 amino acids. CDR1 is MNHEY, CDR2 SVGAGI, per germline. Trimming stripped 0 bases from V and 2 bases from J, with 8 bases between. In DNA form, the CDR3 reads TGTGCCAGCAGTTACTCAACCGGGGGCAATCAGCCCCAGCATTTT. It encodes CASSYSTGGNQPQHF.

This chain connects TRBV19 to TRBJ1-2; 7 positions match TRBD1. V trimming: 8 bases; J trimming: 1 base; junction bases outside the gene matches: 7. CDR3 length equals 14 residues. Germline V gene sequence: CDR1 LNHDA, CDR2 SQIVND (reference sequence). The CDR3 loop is CASRLDRFNYGYTF. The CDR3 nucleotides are TGTGCCAGTCGTCTGGACAGGTTTAACTATGGCTACACCTTC.

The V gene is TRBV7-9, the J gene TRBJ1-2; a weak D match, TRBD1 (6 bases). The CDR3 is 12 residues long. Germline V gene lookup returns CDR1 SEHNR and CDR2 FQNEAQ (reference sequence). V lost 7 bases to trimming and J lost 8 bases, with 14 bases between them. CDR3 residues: CASTGGGDGYTF. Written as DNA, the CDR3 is TGTGCCAGCACGGGGGGGGGCGACGGCTACACCTTC.